This TCR beta chain was found in a study of blood T cell repertoires in COVID-19 (dated by TCRdb to 2018 to 2021). Regarding the research as a whole: Samples covering the acute and convalescent phases of COVID-19 were provided by collaborators in the United States, Italy and Spain. The prospective study material was composed of cDNA or gDNA derived from T cells, B-cell-depleted T cells, or PBMCs. The dataset comprised deeply sampled blood TCRbeta repertoires from subjects exposed to, actively infected with, or recovered from COVID-19. The repertoires were released in a freely available public database intended as a resource for research on the immune response to SARS-CoV-2. Samples came from the ongoing ImmuneRACE study (first 160 participants) plus 1,254 subjects from 6 global collaborators. The sample metadata nearly always contained a de-identified subject ID, COVID-19 status, age in years and sex. Where available, HLA class I and class II types were obtained from metadata supplied by the sample provider rather than from assay-based typing.

The research as a whole found: The amount of clinical and demographic metadata varied by source and participant and was provided uncurated.

The germline V gene (reference sequence) yields LGHDT for CDR1 and YNNKEL for CDR2. The V end loses 1 base and the J end loses 9 bases, and a stretch of 4 bases separates them. Measured from the cysteine to the phenylalanine, the CDR3 is 11 residues long. CDR3 DNA is the only sequence kept; it has 33 bases, read in frame from the first base. As to this clone: Its antigen is not yet known. No base qualities exist here, and no much larger clone lies one base off it.

TCRbeta CDR3 regions were amplified from genomic DNA using the immunoSEQ Assay, a bias-controlled multiplex PCR. The paper's data handling went like this. The number of nucleated cells in each sample was estimated from the amplification of reference gene primers within the assay. To quantify the absolute abundance of each unique TCRbeta CDR3 rearrangement, sequence reads were collapsed and filtered. For each sample, productive Simpson clonality was calculated as the square root of Simpson's diversity index across productive rearrangements. This is the immuneACCESS table as TCRdb keeps it, with only in-frame sequences that have V and J called. A part of the clones is gone; compared with another copy, unresolved V genes explain less than half, and the rest is unexplained. V and J calls and clone size are as listed in that table; D and trimming were resolved from the DNA. For this sample the table gives under 55,000 clones, of which roughly 88% were detected only once. Together, the top ten hold 30% to 35% of the sample.

Collaborating institutions collected whole blood in K2EDTA tubes following their own protocols. Collaborator samples were shipped for TCRbeta analysis as frozen whole blood, isolated PBMCs, or DNA extracted from either sample type. The chain was built from TRBV3-1 (or the pseudogene TRBV3-2) and TRBJ2-1; a confident D gene designation cannot be given. The source is a woman over 75 with acute or convalescent COVID-19. Sequenced: peripheral blood. The CDR3 is CASSQAVEQFF. The DNA sequence is as follows: TGTGCCAGCAGCCAAGCGGTTGAGCAGTTCTTC.